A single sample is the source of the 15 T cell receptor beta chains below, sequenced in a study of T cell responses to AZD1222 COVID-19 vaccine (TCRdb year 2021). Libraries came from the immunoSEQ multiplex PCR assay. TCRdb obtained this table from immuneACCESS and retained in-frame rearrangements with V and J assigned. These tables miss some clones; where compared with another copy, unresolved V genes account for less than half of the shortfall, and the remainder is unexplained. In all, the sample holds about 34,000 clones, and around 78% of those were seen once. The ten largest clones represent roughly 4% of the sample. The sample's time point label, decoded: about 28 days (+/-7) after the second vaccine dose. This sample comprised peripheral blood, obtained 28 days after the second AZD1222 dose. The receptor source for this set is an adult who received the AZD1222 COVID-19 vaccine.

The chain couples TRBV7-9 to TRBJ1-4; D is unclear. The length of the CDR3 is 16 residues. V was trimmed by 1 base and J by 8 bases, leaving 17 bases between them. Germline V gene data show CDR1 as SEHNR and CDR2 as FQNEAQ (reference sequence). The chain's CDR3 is CASSLGAPAASEKLFF. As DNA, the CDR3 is TGTGCCAGCAGCTTAGGAGCGCCAGCCGCCTCCGAAAAACTGTTTTTT.

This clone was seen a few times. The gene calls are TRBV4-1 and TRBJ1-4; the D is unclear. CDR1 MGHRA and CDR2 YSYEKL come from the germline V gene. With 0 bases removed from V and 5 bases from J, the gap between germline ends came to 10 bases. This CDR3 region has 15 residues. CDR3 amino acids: CASSQDLIANEKLFF. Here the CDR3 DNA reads TGCGCCAGCAGCCAAGATTTAATCGCAAATGAAAAACTGTTTTTT.

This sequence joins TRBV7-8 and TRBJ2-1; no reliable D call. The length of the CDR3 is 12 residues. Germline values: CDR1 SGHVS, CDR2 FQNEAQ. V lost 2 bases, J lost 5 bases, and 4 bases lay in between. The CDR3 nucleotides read TGTGCCAGCAGCTTACTCAACAATGAGCAGTTCTTC. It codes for CASSLLNNEQFF.

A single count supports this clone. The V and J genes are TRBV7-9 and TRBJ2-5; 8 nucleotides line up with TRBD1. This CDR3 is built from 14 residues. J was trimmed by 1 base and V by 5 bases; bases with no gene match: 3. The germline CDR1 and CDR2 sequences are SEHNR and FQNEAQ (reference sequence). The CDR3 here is CASSAGQGQETQYF. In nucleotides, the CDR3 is TGTGCCAGCAGCGCCGGACAGGGCCAAGAGACCCAGTACTTC.

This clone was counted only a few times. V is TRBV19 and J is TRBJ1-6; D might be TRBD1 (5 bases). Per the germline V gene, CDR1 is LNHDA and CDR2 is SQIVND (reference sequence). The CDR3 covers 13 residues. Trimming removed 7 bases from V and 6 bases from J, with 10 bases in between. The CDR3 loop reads CASMRGVNSPLHF. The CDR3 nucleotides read TGTGCCAGTATGCGGGGGGTTAATTCACCCCTCCACTTT. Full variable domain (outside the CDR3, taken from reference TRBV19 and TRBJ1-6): DGGITQSPKYLFRKEGQNVTLSCEQNLNHDAMYWYRQDPGQGLRLIYYSQIVNDFQKGDIAEGYSVSREKKESFPLTVTSAQKNPTAFYLCASMRGVNSPLHFGNGTRLTVT.

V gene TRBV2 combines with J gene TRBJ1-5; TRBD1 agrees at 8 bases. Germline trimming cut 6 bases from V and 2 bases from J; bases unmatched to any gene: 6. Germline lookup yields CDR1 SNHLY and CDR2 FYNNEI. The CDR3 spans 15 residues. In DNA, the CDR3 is TGTGCCAGCAGAAGGACAGGGAGCGGCAATCAGCCCCAGCATTTT. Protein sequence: CASRRTGSGNQPQHF.

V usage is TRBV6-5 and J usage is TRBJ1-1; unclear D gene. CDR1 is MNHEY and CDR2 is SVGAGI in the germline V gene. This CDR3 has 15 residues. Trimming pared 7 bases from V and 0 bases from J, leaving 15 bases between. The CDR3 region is CASNQMWQMNTEAFF. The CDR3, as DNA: TGTGCCAGCAATCAAATGTGGCAGATGAACACTGAAGCTTTCTTT.

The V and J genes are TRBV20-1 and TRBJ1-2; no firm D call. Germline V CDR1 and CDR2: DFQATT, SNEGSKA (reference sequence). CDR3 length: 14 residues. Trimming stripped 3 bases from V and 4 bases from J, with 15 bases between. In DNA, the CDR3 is TGCAGTGCTAGTAAGCCCACGGGGTTCTATGGCTACACCTTC. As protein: CSASKPTGFYGYTF.

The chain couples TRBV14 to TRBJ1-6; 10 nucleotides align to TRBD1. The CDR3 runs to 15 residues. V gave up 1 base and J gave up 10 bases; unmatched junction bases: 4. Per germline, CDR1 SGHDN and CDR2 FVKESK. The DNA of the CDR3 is TGTGCCAGCAGCCAAGGACAGGGGGCTTTATCACCCCTCCACTTT. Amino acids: CASSQGQGALSPLHF.

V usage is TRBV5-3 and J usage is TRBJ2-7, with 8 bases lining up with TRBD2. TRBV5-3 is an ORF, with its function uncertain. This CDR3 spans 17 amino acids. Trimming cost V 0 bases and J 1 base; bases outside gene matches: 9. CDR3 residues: CARSLDVGAGGSYEQYF. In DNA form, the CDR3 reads TGTGCCAGAAGCTTGGACGTTGGTGCGGGGGGTTCCTACGAGCAGTACTTC.

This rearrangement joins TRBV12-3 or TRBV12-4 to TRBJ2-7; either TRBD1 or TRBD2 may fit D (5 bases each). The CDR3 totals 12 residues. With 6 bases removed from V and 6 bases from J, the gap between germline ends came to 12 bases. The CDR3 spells CASSLLRGEQYF. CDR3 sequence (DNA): TGTGCCAGCAGCCTACTGAGGGGCGAGCAGTACTTC.

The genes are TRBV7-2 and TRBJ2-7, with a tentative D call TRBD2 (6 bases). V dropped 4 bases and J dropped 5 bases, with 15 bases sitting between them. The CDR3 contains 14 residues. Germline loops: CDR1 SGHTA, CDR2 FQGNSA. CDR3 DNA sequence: TGTGCCAGCAGCTCGTGGCTAGCGTTAAACGAGCAGTACTTC. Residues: CASSSWLALNEQYF. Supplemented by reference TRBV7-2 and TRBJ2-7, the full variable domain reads GAGVSQSPSNKVTEKGKDVELRCDPISGHTALYWYRQSLGQGLEFLIYFQGNSAPDKSGLPSDRFSAERTGGSVSTLTIQRTQQEDSAVYLCASSSWLALNEQYFGPGTRLTVT.

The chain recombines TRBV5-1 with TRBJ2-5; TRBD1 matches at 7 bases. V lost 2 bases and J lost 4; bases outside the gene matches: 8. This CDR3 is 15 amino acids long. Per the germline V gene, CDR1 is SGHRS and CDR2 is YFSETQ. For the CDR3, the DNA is TGCGCCAGCAGCTTCAGACAGGGTGTAGGAGAGACCCAGTACTTC. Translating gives CASSFRQGVGETQYF. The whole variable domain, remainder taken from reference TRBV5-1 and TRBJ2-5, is KAGVTQTPRYLIKTRGQQVTLSCSPISGHRSVSWYQQTPGQGLQFLFEYFSETQRNKGNFPGRFSGRQFSNSRSEMNVSTLELGDSALYLCASSFRQGVGETQYFGPGTRLLVL.

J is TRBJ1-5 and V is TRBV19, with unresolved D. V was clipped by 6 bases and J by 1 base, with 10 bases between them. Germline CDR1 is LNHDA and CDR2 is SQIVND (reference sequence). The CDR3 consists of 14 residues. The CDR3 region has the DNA TGTGCCAGTAGGAGCGGACTAAGCAATCAGCCCCAGCATTTT. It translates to CASRSGLSNQPQHF.

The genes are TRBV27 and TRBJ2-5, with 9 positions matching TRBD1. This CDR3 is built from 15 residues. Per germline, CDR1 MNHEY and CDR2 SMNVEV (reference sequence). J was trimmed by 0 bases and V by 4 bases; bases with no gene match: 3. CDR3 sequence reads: CASSSGQGYQETQYF. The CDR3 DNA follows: TGTGCCAGCAGTTCCGGACAGGGGTACCAAGAGACCCAGTACTTC.